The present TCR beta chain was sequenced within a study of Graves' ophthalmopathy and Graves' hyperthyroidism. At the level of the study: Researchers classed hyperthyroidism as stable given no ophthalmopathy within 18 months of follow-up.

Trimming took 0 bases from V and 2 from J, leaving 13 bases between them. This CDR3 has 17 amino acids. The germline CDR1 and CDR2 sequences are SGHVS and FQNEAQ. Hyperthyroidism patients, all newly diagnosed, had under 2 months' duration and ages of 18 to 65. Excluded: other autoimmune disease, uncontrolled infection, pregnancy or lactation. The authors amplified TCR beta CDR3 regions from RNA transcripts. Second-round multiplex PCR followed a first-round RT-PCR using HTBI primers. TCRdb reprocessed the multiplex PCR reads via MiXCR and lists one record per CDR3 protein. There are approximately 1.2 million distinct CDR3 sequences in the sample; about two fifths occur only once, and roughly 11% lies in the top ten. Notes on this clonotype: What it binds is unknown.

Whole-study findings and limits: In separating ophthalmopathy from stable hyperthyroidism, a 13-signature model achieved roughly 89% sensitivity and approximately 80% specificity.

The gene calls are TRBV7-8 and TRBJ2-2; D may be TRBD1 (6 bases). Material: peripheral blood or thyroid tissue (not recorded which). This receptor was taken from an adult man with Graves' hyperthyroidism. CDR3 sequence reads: CASSLADGQSNTGELFF. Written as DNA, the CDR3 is TGTGCCAGCAGCTTAGCAGACGGACAGTCCAACACCGGGGAGCTGTTTTTT. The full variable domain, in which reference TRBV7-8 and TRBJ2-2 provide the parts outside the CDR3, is GAGVSQSPRYKVAKRGQDVALRCDPISGHVSLFWYQQALGQGPEFLTYFQNEAQLDKSGLPSDRFFAERPEGSVSTLKIQRTQQEDSAVYLCASSLADGQSNTGELFFGEGSRLTVL.